This passage covers 15 T cell receptor beta chains from one sample sequenced in a study of blood T cell repertoires in COVID-19. The assay was immunoSEQ multiplex PCR, and TCRdb's table has in-frame clones only and misses some. The sample has some 71,000 clones; around 83% are singletons. The sequencing input was peripheral blood. The source of these receptors is a woman in her 50s with acute or convalescent COVID-19.

The chain couples TRBV28 to TRBJ2-1; TRBD2 might be the D (6 bases). Germline V gene lookup returns CDR1 MDHEN and CDR2 SYDVKM. CDR3 size: 13 residues. The V and J ends lost 9 bases and 4 bases respectively, with 13 bases between them. The CDR3, as DNA: TGTGCCAGTGGGGGGACCCCATACAATGAGCAGTTCTTC. It translates to CASGGTPYNEQFF.

This sequence joins TRBV7-9 and TRBJ2-3; maybe TRBD2 (5 bases). This CDR3 comprises 15 residues. Looked up from germline, CDR1 is SEHNR and CDR2 is FQNEAQ (reference sequence). V lost 1 base to trimming and J lost 6 bases, with 14 bases between them. CDR3 sequence: CASSLGGPRVDTQYF. CDR3 sequence (DNA): TGTGCCAGCAGCTTAGGGGGTCCGAGGGTGGATACGCAGTATTTT.

The CDR3 DNA follows: TGTGCCAGCTCACCACCGGGAGGGCACGAGCAGTACTTC. Protein sequence: CASSPPGGHEQYF. The gene calls are TRBV18 and TRBJ2-7; 7 positions agree with TRBD2. The V gene's germline CDR1 is KGHSH and CDR2 LQKENI. The CDR3 consists of 13 residues. Trimming at V came to 0 bases and at J to 5 bases, leaving 1 base not matched to a gene.

The DNA of the CDR3 is TGTGCCAGCACCCGGGCGGGAACTGGAAACACCATATATTTT. Its protein is CASTRAGTGNTIYF. The chain joins TRBV6-1 to TRBJ1-3; D remains ambiguous. The germline V gene has CDR1 MNHNS and CDR2 SASEGT. This CDR3 contains 14 residues. V lost 7 bases, J lost 2 bases, and 12 bases lay in between.

The gene calls are TRBV4-2 and TRBJ1-2; D is unclear. Germline V lookup: CDR1 LGHNA, CDR2 YNFKEQ. The CDR3 consists of 13 residues. Trimming took off 1 base at V and 8 bases at J, with 11 bases between the two ends. This CDR3 is CASSQGVEVGYTF. CDR3 nucleotide sequence: TGTGCCAGCAGCCAAGGGGTTGAGGTCGGCTACACCTTC.

This clone came up once. The V gene is TRBV15, the J gene TRBJ2-5; no clear D. In germline, CDR1 is LNHNV, CDR2 YYDKDF (reference sequence). The CDR3 contains 14 residues. V lost 1 base and J 1 base, leaving 7 bases between the germline ends. CDR3 sequence reads: CATSRGPGQETQYF. For the CDR3, the DNA is TGTGCCACCAGCAGAGGTCCAGGCCAAGAGACCCAGTACTTC.

CDR3 sequence reads: CASSPPGQSNQPQHF. The CDR3 coding sequence is TGTGCCAGCAGTCCTCCGGGACAGTCCAATCAGCCCCAGCATTTT. The J gene is TRBJ1-5, the V gene TRBV7-9; 7 bases line up with TRBD1. Germline assignment: CDR1 SEHNR and CDR2 FQNEAQ (reference sequence). After removal of 6 bases from V and 3 bases from J, the junction contained 8 bases not matched to a gene. The CDR3 runs to 15 residues.

V and J are TRBV7-2 and TRBJ2-5; 7 bases align to TRBD2. J was trimmed by 7 bases and V by 1 base; bases with no gene match: 6. The CDR3 consists of 14 residues. Per the germline V gene, CDR1 is SGHTA and CDR2 is FQGNSA. The CDR3: CASSLGGGSGTQYF. CDR3 in DNA: TGTGCCAGCAGCTTAGGGGGCGGGAGTGGGACCCAGTACTTC. The full variable domain, its missing parts supplied by reference TRBV7-2 and TRBJ2-5, is GAGVSQSPSNKVTEKGKDVELRCDPISGHTALYWYRQSLGQGLEFLIYFQGNSAPDKSGLPSDRFSAERTGGSVSTLTIQRTQQEDSAVYLCASSLGGGSGTQYFGPGTRLLVL.

The chain has TRBV6-6 and TRBJ2-2; D may be TRBD1 (6 bases). CDR1 and CDR2 (germline): MNHNY, SVGAGI (reference sequence). V was clipped by 0 bases and J by 1 base, with 9 bases between them. The CDR3 has 16 amino acids. CDR3 region: CASSYSGRGNTGELFF. CDR3 DNA sequence: TGTGCCAGCAGTTACTCTGGCAGGGGGAACACCGGGGAGCTGTTTTTT.

This sequence joins TRBV5-4 and TRBJ1-1; D is ambiguous. CDR1 and CDR2 from the germline V gene are SGHNT and YYREEE (reference sequence). The CDR3 loop spans 14 amino acids. V was clipped by 4 bases and J by 6 bases, with 16 bases between them. Here the CDR3 reads CASSPKGGLAEAFF. Written as DNA, the CDR3 is TGTGCCAGCAGCCCTAAAGGCGGTTTGGCTGAAGCTTTCTTT.

CDR3 loop: CASIAGDLYNEQFF. The DNA for the CDR3 is TGTGCCAGCATAGCGGGGGACCTCTACAATGAGCAGTTCTTC. This sequence joins TRBV6-5 and TRBJ2-1, with 9 bases fitting TRBD2. This CDR3 contains 14 residues. The germline gives CDR1 MNHEY, CDR2 SVGAGI. Germline trimming cut 7 bases from V and 3 bases from J; bases unmatched to any gene: 4.

This clone was detected only once. V gene TRBV9 combines with J gene TRBJ2-1; 7 bases agree with TRBD2. The germline CDR1 and CDR2 sequences are SGDLS and YYNGEE. The CDR3 loop spans 15 amino acids. V shed 3 bases and J 4 bases; nucleotides not matched to a gene: 7. CDR3 amino acids: CASSAEGLLYNEQFF. The DNA for the CDR3 is TGTGCCAGCAGCGCCGAGGGACTACTTTACAATGAGCAGTTCTTC.

The V call is TRBV9, the J call TRBJ2-7, with TRBD2 matching over 7 bases. CDR1 and CDR2 from the germline V gene are SGDLS and YYNGEE. J was trimmed by 1 base and V by 7 bases; bases with no gene match: 2. The CDR3 is 12 residues long. The CDR3 DNA sequence: TGTGCCAGCGGGGGGGAGTCCTACGAGCAGTACTTC. Residues: CASGGESYEQYF.

V is TRBV5-1 and J is TRBJ1-6; TRBD1 matches at 7 bases. The CDR3 length is 15 residues. Germline V gene data show CDR1 as SGHRS and CDR2 as YFSETQ. V trimming: 0 bases; J trimming: 7 bases; junction bases outside the gene matches: 4. CDR3 sequence (DNA): TGCGCCAGCAGCTTGGCCCAACAGGGGAATTCACCCCTCCACTTT. This translates into CASSLAQQGNSPLHF. Full variable domain (rest looked up from reference TRBV5-1 and TRBJ1-6): KAGVTQTPRYLIKTRGQQVTLSCSPISGHRSVSWYQQTPGQGLQFLFEYFSETQRNKGNFPGRFSGRQFSNSRSEMNVSTLELGDSALYLCASSLAQQGNSPLHFGNGTRLTVT.

The J gene is TRBJ2-5, the V gene TRBV5-1; TRBD1 matches 7 bases. The CDR3 has 15 amino acids. V lost 0 bases, J lost 5 bases, and 7 bases stayed unmatched. CDR1 is SGHRS and CDR2 is YFSETQ in the germline V gene. The CDR3 DNA follows: TGCGCCAGCAGCTTGGGAGGGGGCACTGGGGAGACCCAGTACTTC. Residues: CASSLGGGTGETQYF.